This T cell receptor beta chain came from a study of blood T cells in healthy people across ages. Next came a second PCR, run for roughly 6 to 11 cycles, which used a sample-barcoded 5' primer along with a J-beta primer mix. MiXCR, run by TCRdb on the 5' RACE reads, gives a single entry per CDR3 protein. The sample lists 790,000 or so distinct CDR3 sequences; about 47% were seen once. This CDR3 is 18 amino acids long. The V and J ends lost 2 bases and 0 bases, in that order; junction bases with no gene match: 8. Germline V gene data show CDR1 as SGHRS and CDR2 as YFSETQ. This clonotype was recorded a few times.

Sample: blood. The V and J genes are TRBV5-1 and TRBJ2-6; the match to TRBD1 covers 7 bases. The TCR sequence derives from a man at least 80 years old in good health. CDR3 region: CASSFSGGDYSGANVLTF. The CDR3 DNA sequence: TGCGCCAGCAGCTTCTCAGGGGGTGATTACTCTGGGGCCAACGTCCTGACTTTC. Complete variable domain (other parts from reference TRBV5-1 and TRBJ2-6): KAGVTQTPRYLIKTRGQQVTLSCSPISGHRSVSWYQQTPGQGLQFLFEYFSETQRNKGNFPGRFSGRQFSNSRSEMNVSTLELGDSALYLCASSFSGGDYSGANVLTFGAGSRLTVL.